This is a list of T cell receptor beta chains from one sample in a study of T cells in Graves' hyperthyroidism and ophthalmopathy. TCRdb recomputed calls from the multiplex PCR reads with MiXCR, one row per CDR3 protein. The table lists a few hundred thousand distinct CDR3 sequences, around 20% of them singletons. The sample comprised blood. These receptors were obtained from a man in his late teens or twenties with Graves' hyperthyroidism. Each CDR3 is given without its conserved first and last residue.

v_gene,CDR3aa
TRBV29-1,SGTSQRGELF
TRBV7-9,ASSLGGGGFDEQY
TRBV20-1,SARVAAQIYGYT
TRBV6-1,ASSGTSGGSYEQY
TRBV20-1,SARRLDTYEQY
TRBV11-2,ASREGGAHTEAF
TRBV20-1,SARDGPQH
TRBV19,ASSIVRGEQETQY
TRBV20-1,SADPQGAAGLGTEAF
TRBV5-1,ASSRDPGQGYNEQF
TRBV4-2,ASSQVAGGADEREQY
TRBV28,ASSLDRVGNTEAF
TRBV2,ASSQGNYGYT
TRBV7-9,ASSLQGATQY
TRBV27,ASGLQGPQETQY
TRBV5-1,ASSPLVERGHTDTQY
TRBV6-2/TRBV6-3,ASNRQFSGNTIY
TRBV12-3/TRBV12-4,ASSQLSGRETQY
TRBV5-1,ASSLVDHEQY
TRBV11-2,ASSLRPMQETQY
TRBV7-2,ASSSTSGGLIEQY
TRBV12-3/TRBV12-4,ASSQRAGGAYEQY
TRBV13,ASSPASGGDQETQY
TRBV6-5,ASSYSPYSTGELF
TRBV7-9,ASSLYALAGQETQY
TRBV7-8,ASSLAALETQY
TRBV6-1,ASRPRTGLWEQY
TRBV24-1,ATSDLMGGEAF
TRBV5-1,ASSQTPTYEQY
TRBV19,ASSIVGYGYT
TRBV15,ATSRGGTGALPAGELF
TRBV27,ASSSSGRPMGYT
TRBV12-3/TRBV12-4,ASSIQREVTEAF
TRBV11-2,ASSPETDPVTY
TRBV30,AWSARGETQY
TRBV20-1,SAETGQVYEQY